The 7 T cell receptor beta chains listed next were all sequenced from one sample in a study of T cells in Graves' hyperthyroidism and ophthalmopathy. RNA transcripts gave rise to amplified TCR beta CDR3 regions. With the HTBI primer set, the TCR CDR3 went through a first round of RT-PCR. Using its own MiXCR run on the multiplex PCR reads, TCRdb lists one record per CDR3 protein. The sample lists about 700,000 distinct CDR3 sequences, 14% occurring once. Input material: blood. The source of these receptors is a woman aged 18-30 years with Graves' hyperthyroidism.

This clonotype was detected ten times or more. The chain has TRBV2 and TRBJ2-7; 15 bases fit TRBD2. V lost 6 bases and J lost 4; bases outside the gene matches: 16. CDR1 is SNHLY and CDR2 is FYNNEI in the germline V gene. The CDR3 consists of 19 residues. This chain's CDR3 is CASSKNHPGLAGGGYEQYF. CDR3 DNA: TGTGCCAGCAGCAAAAACCACCCGGGACTAGCGGGGGGCGGTTACGAGCAGTACTTC.

The table lists this clonotype with a few counts. The J gene is TRBJ2-1, the V gene TRBV10-1; D gene unclear. Germline V CDR1 and CDR2: WNHNN, SYGVQD (reference sequence). Trimming took off 4 bases at V and 13 bases at J, with 14 bases between the two ends. The CDR3 is made up of 12 amino acids. CDR3 sequence (DNA): TGCGCCAGCAGTGCAAACCGGGTCCGACAGTTCTTC. Its translation is CASSANRVRQFF.

This clonotype was observed many times. The genes are TRBV12-3 or TRBV12-4 and TRBJ2-7; D gene unclear. The CDR3 runs 12 residues. Deletions cut 0 bases from V and 5 bases from J, with 5 bases between. The CDR3 reads CASSLARNEQYF. Written as DNA, the CDR3 is TGTGCCAGCAGTTTAGCCAGAAACGAGCAGTACTTC.

This clonotype was seen many times. This chain connects TRBV27 to TRBJ2-1; D is unresolved. CDR3 size: 10 residues. The V and J ends lost 5 bases and 9 bases respectively, with 5 bases between them. From germline, CDR1 is MNHEY and CDR2 SMNVEV (reference sequence). Here the CDR3 reads CASSSCEQFF. The CDR3 DNA is TGTGCCAGCAGTAGTTGTGAGCAGTTCTTC.

For this clonotype: A clone one base away is much larger, so this may be a read error. The V gene is TRBV30, the J gene TRBJ1-2; D possibly corresponds to TRBD1 (6 bases). The V gene lost 8 bases and the J gene lost 0 bases, with 13 bases spanning the gap. Germline V gives CDR1 GTSNPN, CDR2 SVGIG (reference sequence). This CDR3 is 13 amino acids long. The CDR3 region has the DNA TGTGCCCGCCGGACAGAGGCTAACTATGGCTACACCTTC. It yields the protein CARRTEANYGYTF.

The chain couples TRBV4-3 to TRBJ2-7; D not resolved. The germline V gene encodes CDR1 LGHNA and CDR2 YSLEER. The length of the CDR3 is 15 residues. Trimming removed 6 bases from V and 2 bases from J, with 17 bases in between. The CDR3 spells CASSPEDGRTYEQYF. CDR3 in DNA: TGCGCCAGCAGTCCTGAGGACGGAAGAACCTACGAGCAGTACTTC.

This clonotype was seen a handful of times. The J gene is TRBJ2-1, the V gene TRBV7-9; TRBD1 aligns across 10 bases. V lost 6 bases to trimming and J lost 4 bases; unmatched junction nucleotides: 6. This CDR3 comprises 15 residues. Germline-derived CDR1 and CDR2 are SEHNR and FQNEAQ (reference sequence). The CDR3 DNA follows: TGTGCCAGCAGACCTGGACAGGGGGTTTACAATGAGCAGTTCTTC. This codes for CASRPGQGVYNEQFF.